The T cell receptor (beta chain) described here comes from a study of T cells after yellow fever vaccination. Overall study results and limits: Weaker, the secondary response had a peak occurring faster, on day 5 versus 15.

This clonotype was picked up a small number of times. As yet, its antigen is unknown. Generation of TCR cDNA used 5'RACE template switching (which added a universal primer site and UMIs). TCRdb analysed the 5' RACE reads with MiXCR anew, one entry per CDR3 protein. In the table there are around 590,000 distinct CDR3 sequences, approximately 13% of which are singletons. Germline V gene data show CDR1 as SGHNT and CDR2 as YYREEE (reference sequence). V lost 8 bases to trimming and J lost 7 bases, with 15 bases between them. The CDR3 sequence is 13 residues long. The V and J genes are TRBV5-4 and TRBJ2-2; weak D call: TRBD2 (5 bases). This TCR was sampled from a man younger than 45 who received the YFV17D yellow fever vaccine. The material sequenced was PBMCs, taken on the day of the yellow fever booster vaccination. The DNA of the CDR3 is TGTGCCAGTACCGAGGGAACCGTCGGGGAGCTGTTTTTT. As protein: CASTEGTVGELFF. The whole variable domain, filled in from reference TRBV5-4 and TRBJ2-2, reads ETGVTQSPTHLIKTRGQQVTLRCSSQSGHNTVSWYQQALGQGPQFIFQYYREEENGRGNFPPRFSGLQFPNYSSELNVNALELDDSALYLCASTEGTVGELFFGEGSRLTVL.